The sequence of this TCR beta chain was determined in a study of regulatory T cells in long-lasting Graves disease. For the study at large: More than 5 years of antithyroid drugs with positive TSH receptor antibodies defined persistent Graves' disease.

With respect to this clonotype: An end of the junction does not agree with germline; a read error may underlie this.

Combining iRepertoire HTBI primers with Arm-PCR of CDR3 regions, the authors built TCR beta libraries. One entry per CDR3 protein, called by TCRdb with MiXCR from the multiplex PCR reads. The sample contains roughly 450,000 distinct CDR3 sequences, about 20% of which appear only once. The time point is: persistent/refractory GD, antithyroid drugs over 5 years with positive TRAb. Generation of the TCR library employed RNA extracted from PBMCs. Each patient gave Nine milliliters of EDTA-anticoagulated peripheral blood. Per the germline V gene, CDR1 is SGHTA and CDR2 is FQGNSA. The CDR3 is 14 amino acids.

The specimen was peripheral blood mononuclear cells (PBMCs), collected when the disease was refractory, from a patient treated with antithyroid drugs. This receptor was taken from a female donor with Graves disease. This chain connects TRBV7-2 to TRBJ2-5, with 8 positions matching TRBD1. CDR3 coding DNA: TGTGCTAGCAGCCCCCCGGACAGGGAAGAGACCCAGTACTTC. This gives the protein CASSPPDREETQYF.